This T cell receptor (beta chain) appears in the sequencing data of a study of blood T cell repertoires in COVID-19. Across the study: Sites across the United States, Italy and Spain contributed samples from acute and convalescent COVID-19. Sources were T cells, B-cell-depleted T cells, or PBMCs; the material itself was cDNA or gDNA.

Clones were read by immunoSEQ multiplex PCR, and TCRdb kept only the in-frame ones, dropping some. The sample contains approximately 200,000 clones, about 87% of which appear only once. Each recovered donor of Cohort 3 presented with two negative PCRs, clearance, or symptom resolution. Trimming pared 1 base from V and 6 bases from J, leaving 4 bases between. Germline CDR1 SGHDN, CDR2 FVKESK. The CDR3 spans 12 residues. The V gene is TRBV14, the J gene TRBJ2-1; D ambiguous. Material: PBMCs or T cells enriched from blood (not recorded which). The sequence was collected from a man aged 30-40 years who had recovered from COVID-19. CDR3 region: CASSQVANEQFF. The DNA of the CDR3 is TGTGCCAGCAGCCAAGTGGCCAATGAGCAGTTCTTC.